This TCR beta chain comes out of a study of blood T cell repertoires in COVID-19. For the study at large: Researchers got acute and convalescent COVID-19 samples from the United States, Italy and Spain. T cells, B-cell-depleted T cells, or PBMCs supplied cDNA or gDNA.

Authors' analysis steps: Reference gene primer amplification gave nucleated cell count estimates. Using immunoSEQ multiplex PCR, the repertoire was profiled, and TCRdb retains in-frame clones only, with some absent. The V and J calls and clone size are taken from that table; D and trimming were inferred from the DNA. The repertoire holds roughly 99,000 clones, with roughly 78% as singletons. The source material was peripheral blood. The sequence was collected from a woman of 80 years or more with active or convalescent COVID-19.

In DNA form, the CDR3 reads TGTGCCAGCAGTCCGGACAGGGCCAGGATCACAGATACGCAGTATTTT. Translation: CASSPDRARITDTQYF. This chain joins TRBV27 and TRBJ2-3; 8 bases fit TRBD1. V dropped 5 bases and J dropped 2; count of bases not matched to a gene: 9. The CDR3 is 16 amino acids. Looked up from germline, CDR1 is MNHEY and CDR2 is SMNVEV (reference sequence).